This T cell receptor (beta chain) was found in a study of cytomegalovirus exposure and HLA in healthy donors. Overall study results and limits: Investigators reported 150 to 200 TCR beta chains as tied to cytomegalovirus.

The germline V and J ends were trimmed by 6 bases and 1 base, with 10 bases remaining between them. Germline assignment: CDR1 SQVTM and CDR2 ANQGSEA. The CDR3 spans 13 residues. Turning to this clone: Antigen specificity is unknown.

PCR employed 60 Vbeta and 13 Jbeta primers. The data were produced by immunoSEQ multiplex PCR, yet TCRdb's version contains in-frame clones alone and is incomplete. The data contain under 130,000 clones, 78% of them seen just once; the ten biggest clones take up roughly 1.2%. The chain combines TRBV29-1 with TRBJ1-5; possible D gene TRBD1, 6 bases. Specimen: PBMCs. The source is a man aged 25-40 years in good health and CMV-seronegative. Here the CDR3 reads CSVSRGSNQPQHF. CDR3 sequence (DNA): TGCAGCGTGAGCAGGGGAAGCAATCAGCCCCAGCATTTT.